The entry below describes one T cell receptor (beta chain). Its antigen is currently unknown. The data stem from a study of memory CD4+ T cells and cytomegalovirus serostatus. In the study overall: Healthy Belgian adult donors included roughly nine CMV-positive and 24 CMV-negative people. General study results and limits: About 40% of the roughly 150 known CMV-associated TCRbeta sequences appeared in CD4+ memory.

The sort gate was single viable CD3+CD4+CD8-CD45RO+ cells for memory CD4+ T cells. Positive selection with CD4 microbeads enriched total CD4+ T cells. Trimming took 3 bases from V and 4 from J, leaving 15 bases between them. The germline gives CDR1 SGHTA, CDR2 FQGTGA. CDR3 length equals 16 residues. In the source study's methods: After removing out-of-frame reads, 2 million to 2.5 million distinct TCRbeta sequences remained. Sequencing was performed with immunoSEQ multiplex PCR; in TCRdb, only in-frame clones are kept and a portion is missing. From that table come the V and J calls and clone size; the DNA was used to work out D and trimming. The sample has 40,000 to 50,000 clones, just over 75% seen once.

Sequencing was carried out using memory CD4+ T cells from blood. This sequence originates from an adult in good health and CMV-seronegative. The chain has TRBV7-3 and TRBJ2-2, with a weak D call TRBD2 (5 bases). CDR3 protein: CASSLRARGSTGELFF. The CDR3 DNA follows: TGTGCCAGCAGCTTGCGGGCCAGAGGGTCCACCGGGGAGCTGTTTTTT.